These 9 T cell receptor beta chains were all obtained from the same sample, sequenced in a study of cytomegalovirus exposure and HLA in healthy donors. Both 60 Vbeta primers and 13 Jbeta primers went into the PCR. Profiled with immunoSEQ multiplex PCR; TCRdb holds only in-frame clones, not every one. The repertoire holds about 120,000 clones, with approximately 80% as singletons. The material sequenced was PBMCs. The receptors here all came from a human donor in good health.

The chain is built from TRBV5-6 and TRBJ1-4; a possible D gene is TRBD1 (6 bases). This CDR3 region has 15 residues. V lost 4 bases and J 5 bases, leaving 15 bases between the germline ends. CDR1 and CDR2 from the germline V gene are SGHDT and YYEEEE. The CDR3 region has the DNA TGTGCCAGCAGCCAGGCGCGGGGGCGGAATGAAAAACTGTTTTTT. This sequence encodes CASSQARGRNEKLFF.

With respect to this clone: The junction does not match germline at one end; this may be a read error. The chain joins TRBV7-8 to TRBJ2-7; 7 bases match TRBD1. From germline, CDR1 is SGHVS and CDR2 FQNEAQ. The CDR3 consists of 10 residues. CDR3 in amino acids: CCTGTAEQYF. The DNA of the CDR3 is TGCTGTACCGGGACAGCCGAGCAGTACTTC.

This clone was seen only a few times. The J gene is TRBJ1-1, the V gene TRBV4-1; no reliable D call. Germline V gives CDR1 MGHRA, CDR2 YSYEKL. Trimming took 4 bases from V and 3 from J, leaving 15 bases between them. The CDR3 totals 15 residues. CDR3 residues: CASSPPGRPDTEAFF. The CDR3 DNA reads as TGCGCCAGCAGCCCCCCCGGCAGGCCTGACACTGAAGCTTTCTTT.

The V call is TRBV27, the J call TRBJ1-6; 9 bases map to TRBD1. Germline CDR1 is MNHEY and CDR2 is SMNVEV (reference sequence). Germline trimming cut 10 bases from V and 7 bases from J; bases unmatched to any gene: 2. This CDR3 contains 12 residues. The CDR3 region is CATGTGNSPLHF. CDR3 in DNA: TGTGCCACCGGGACAGGGAATTCACCCCTCCACTTT.

This chain joins TRBV4-1 and TRBJ1-1; D uncertain. V dropped 4 bases and J dropped 1 base, with 10 bases sitting between them. CDR3 length equals 14 residues. The germline V gene encodes CDR1 MGHRA and CDR2 YSYEKL. This chain's CDR3 is CASSPGLTNTEAFF. The CDR3 DNA is TGCGCCAGCAGCCCCGGACTCACGAACACTGAAGCTTTCTTT.

This clone was seen only a few times. This chain connects TRBV10-2 to TRBJ1-2; D remains unclear. V was clipped by 8 bases and J by 6 bases, with 16 bases between them. This CDR3 has 13 residues. The germline V gene encodes CDR1 WSHSY and CDR2 SAAADI. This CDR3 reads CASAVPASDGYTF. In nucleotides, the CDR3 is TGCGCCAGCGCCGTCCCCGCGTCCGATGGCTACACCTTC.

The chain carries TRBV15 and TRBJ1-5; D remains ambiguous. The CDR3 contains 12 residues. Trimming stripped 6 bases from V and 4 bases from J, with 7 bases between. Germline lookup yields CDR1 LNHNV and CDR2 YYDKDF (reference sequence). The CDR3 bases are TGTGCCACCAGAGCCGGGAATCAGCCCCAGCATTTT. Translation: CATRAGNQPQHF.

The chain carries TRBV4-1 and TRBJ2-7; D is unresolved. Germline assignment: CDR1 MGHRA and CDR2 YSYEKL. The V gene lost 0 bases and the J gene lost 2 bases, with 8 bases spanning the gap. This CDR3 spans 14 amino acids. The CDR3 DNA reads as TGCGCCAGCAGCCAAGACGACATAACCTACGAGCAGTACTTC. Protein: CASSQDDITYEQYF.

This chain connects TRBV5-1 to TRBJ1-6; the D gene is possibly TRBD1 (5 bases). Trimming left V 1 base short and J 10 bases short, with 21 bases between. Per germline, CDR1 SGHRS and CDR2 YFSETQ. The CDR3 length is 17 residues. CDR3 nucleotide sequence: TGCGCCAGCAGCTTGACAGGCCCCGACAGCTTAGGCTCACCCCTCCACTTT. Amino acid sequence: CASSLTGPDSLGSPLHF. The variable domain in full, completed from reference TRBV5-1 and TRBJ1-6, reads KAGVTQTPRYLIKTRGQQVTLSCSPISGHRSVSWYQQTPGQGLQFLFEYFSETQRNKGNFPGRFSGRQFSNSRSEMNVSTLELGDSALYLCASSLTGPDSLGSPLHFGNGTRLTVT.